A single sample is the source of the 7 T cell receptor beta chains below, sequenced in a study of T cells in Graves' hyperthyroidism and ophthalmopathy. Amplification of TCR beta CDR3 regions used RNA as the template. The TCR CDR3 first-round RT-PCR relied on the HTBI primer set. Via MiXCR, TCRdb re-called the multiplex PCR reads, giving one row per CDR3 protein. The sample yields fewer than 650,000 distinct CDR3 sequences, 14% to 15% seen once. Sequencing was done on a sample of blood. The receptors stem from a woman between 35 and 50 years old with Graves' ophthalmopathy.

This clonotype was counted between two and nine times. This chain connects TRBV7-9 to TRBJ2-7; D possibly corresponds to TRBD1 (5 bases). CDR3 length: 14 residues. Germline values: CDR1 SEHNR, CDR2 FQNEAQ (reference sequence). The V gene lost 1 base and the J gene lost 2 bases, with 9 bases spanning the gap. CDR3 nucleotides: TGTGCCAGCAGCTTAGTCGACAGTCCCTACGAGCAGTACTTC. Protein product: CASSLVDSPYEQYF. Full variable domain (outside the CDR3, taken from reference TRBV7-9 and TRBJ2-7): DTGVSQNPRHKITKRGQNVTFRCDPISEHNRLYWYRQTLGQGPEFLTYFQNEAQLEKSRLLSDRFSAERPKGSFSTLEIQRTEQGDSAMYLCASSLVDSPYEQYFGPGTRLTVT.

This chain joins TRBV19 and TRBJ2-2, with TRBD2 matching 13 bases. The length of the CDR3 is 17 residues. Losses at the gene ends were 6 bases for V and 0 bases for J; bases not matched to a gene: 4. The germline V gene has CDR1 LNHDA and CDR2 SQIVND (reference sequence). The CDR3 DNA reads as TGTGCCAGTAGGAAGACTAGCGGGAGGACGAACACCGGGGAGCTGTTTTTT. It is translated as CASRKTSGRTNTGELFF.

The V gene is TRBV12-5, the J gene TRBJ2-7; D remains unclear. The ends were cut back, 0 bases at V and 3 bases at J, with 6 bases in the middle. CDR1 LGHNT and CDR2 FRNRAP come from the germline V gene. The CDR3 consists of 13 residues. CDR3: CASGLVRVYEQYF. The CDR3 DNA reads TGTGCTAGTGGTTTGGTACGAGTCTACGAGCAGTACTTC.

This clonotype was observed at least ten times. The J gene is TRBJ2-7, the V gene TRBV20-1; 13 nucleotides align to TRBD2. After removal of 3 bases from V and 4 bases from J, the junction contained 9 bases not matched to a gene. This CDR3 region has 16 residues. Germline CDR1 is DFQATT and CDR2 is SNEGSKA (reference sequence). This CDR3 reads CSASTTSGRAGYEQYF. The CDR3 bases are TGCAGTGCTAGTACTACTAGCGGGAGGGCCGGGTACGAGCAGTACTTC.

Remarks on this clonotype: This sequence may be a read error, since a much larger clone differs from it by one base. This chain links TRBV11-3 with TRBJ2-7; possibly TRBD2 for D (5 bases). This CDR3 comprises 15 residues. CDR1 and CDR2 from the germline V gene are SGHNT and YENEEA. Between the trimmed V and J ends, which lost 4 bases and 2 bases, there was a span of 15 bases. The CDR3 DNA is TGTGCCAGCAGCTGGACCGGGAAAAGGCCCTACGAGCAGTACTTC. This codes for CASSWTGKRPYEQYF.

The rearrangement uses TRBV19 and TRBJ1-1; D not resolved. The V and J ends lost 3 bases and 1 base respectively, with 6 bases between them. From germline, CDR1 is LNHDA and CDR2 SQIVND (reference sequence). This CDR3 comprises 13 residues. CDR3 in DNA: TGTGCCAGTAGTATGGAGGGGAACACTGAAGCTTTCTTT. Translation: CASSMEGNTEAFF.

This clonotype was found once. At one boundary the junction diverges from the germline segment, which might be a read error. The V gene is TRBV29-1, the J gene TRBJ1-2; TRBD1 is a possible D gene (6 bases). The CDR3 is 15 amino acids. Germline V gene lookup returns CDR1 SQVTM and CDR2 ANQGSEA. The CDR3 DNA reads as TGCGGCGTCAATTTAGGGGCAGGGGAAAACTATGGCTACACCTTC. It is translated as CGVNLGAGENYGYTF.